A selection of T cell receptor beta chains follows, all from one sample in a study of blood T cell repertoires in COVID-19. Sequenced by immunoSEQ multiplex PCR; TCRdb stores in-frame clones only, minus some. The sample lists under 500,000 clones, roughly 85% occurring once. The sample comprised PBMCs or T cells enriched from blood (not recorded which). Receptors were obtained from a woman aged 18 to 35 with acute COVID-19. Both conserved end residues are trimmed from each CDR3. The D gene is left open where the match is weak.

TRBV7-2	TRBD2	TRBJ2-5	ASSNGGARETQY
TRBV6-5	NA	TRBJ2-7	ASSYSLTYEQY
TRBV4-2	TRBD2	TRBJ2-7	ASSRAQSGGSYEQY
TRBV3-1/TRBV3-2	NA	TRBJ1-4	ASSQGGPQAHNEKLF
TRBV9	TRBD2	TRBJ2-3	ASSPHGLAGRTDTQY
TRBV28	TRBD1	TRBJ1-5	ASTLGTGEWPQH
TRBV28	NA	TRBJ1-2	ASSLCKRLYGYT
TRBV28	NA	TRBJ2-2	ASSFQAGLVAGELF
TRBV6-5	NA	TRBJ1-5	ASSYSEGYNQPQH
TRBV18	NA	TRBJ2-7	ASSPVGSTYEQY
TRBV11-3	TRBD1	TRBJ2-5	ASSPGQANPLETQY
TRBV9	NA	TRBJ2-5	ASSVVGAQETQY
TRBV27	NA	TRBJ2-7	ASRKGVSTYEQY
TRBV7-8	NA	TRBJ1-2	ASSTAALAYGYT